The 29 T cell receptor beta chains below were found in one sample sequenced in a study of T cell responses to AZD1222 COVID-19 vaccine (dated by TCRdb to about 2021). The library came from the immunoSEQ multiplex PCR assay. TCRdb stores this immuneACCESS table with in-frame sequences only. Part of the clones is absent; in the studies checked, under half of the shortfall reflects unresolved V genes, and no reason is known for the rest. Across this sample there are over 150,000 clones, with approximately 92% seen only once. The ten largest clones represent 6.9% of the sample. In the paper's terms, the time point label means: baseline before first vaccination. The sample in question was peripheral blood, obtained on day 0 of AZD1222 vaccination. All receptors come from an adult in good health.

V is TRBV4-3 and J is TRBJ1-1; D may be TRBD1 (6 bases). CDR1 is LGHNA and CDR2 is YSLEER in the germline V gene. The CDR3 runs 16 residues. Trimming removed 0 bases at V and 5 bases at J, with 16 bases between. CDR3 nucleotides: TGCGCCAGCAGCCAAGATCGCACAGGGTACTATACTGAAGCTTTCTTT. This codes for CASSQDRTGYYTEAFF.

This clone has just a few counts. The rearrangement links TRBV27 to TRBJ1-2; 8 bases agree with TRBD1. CDR3 length: 16 residues. Germline loops: CDR1 MNHEY, CDR2 SMNVEV (reference sequence). The trim removed 0 bases at V and 3 bases at J, leaving 6 bases unmatched. As DNA, the CDR3 is TGTGCCAGCAGTTTATCATACAGGGGGAATGACTATGGCTACACCTTC. Amino acids: CASSLSYRGNDYGYTF.

This sequence joins TRBV27 and TRBJ2-5, with no clear D. V lost 2 bases and J 3 bases, leaving 4 bases between the germline ends. The CDR3 length is 12 residues. Germline CDR1 is MNHEY and CDR2 is SMNVEV (reference sequence). The CDR3 region is CASSLAKETQYF. The CDR3 coding sequence is TGTGCCAGCAGTTTAGCAAAAGAGACCCAGTACTTC.

The chain employs TRBV6-2 or TRBV6-3 and TRBJ2-4, with D perhaps assigned TRBD1 or TRBD2 (5 bases each). Germline CDR1 reads MNHEY; CDR2 reads SVGEGT. The CDR3 is 16 amino acids. The V and J ends lost 2 bases and 0 bases respectively, with 11 bases between them. CDR3 in DNA: TGTGCCAGCAGTTACAGGGGACGGCTAGCCAAAAACATTCAGTACTTC. Its translation: CASSYRGRLAKNIQYF.

The J gene is TRBJ2-3, the V gene TRBV2; 7 bases are shared with TRBD2. Germline V lookup: CDR1 SNHLY, CDR2 FYNNEI. Unmatched junction bases numbered 10, after V lost 9 bases and J lost 1 base. The CDR3 runs 15 residues. The CDR3 spells CASIYTGGGTDTQYF. Written as DNA, the CDR3 is TGTGCCAGTATCTATACGGGGGGAGGCACAGATACGCAGTATTTT.

This sequence joins TRBV5-4 and TRBJ1-3, with TRBD1 as a possible D gene (5 bases). The CDR3 totals 19 residues. Trimming took 1 base from V and 3 from J, leaving 23 bases between them. The germline CDR1 and CDR2 sequences are SGHNT and YYREEE (reference sequence). Here the CDR3 reads CASSLYDRDGGEFGNTIYF. For the CDR3, the DNA is TGTGCCAGCAGCTTGTATGACCGGGACGGCGGAGAATTTGGAAACACCATATATTTT.

The chain combines TRBV7-2 with TRBJ2-5; weak D call: TRBD2 (6 bases). Germline V gene data show CDR1 as SGHTA and CDR2 as FQGNSA. This CDR3 region has 16 residues. V was shortened by 1 base and J by 7 bases, with 19 bases between the two germline ends. This chain's CDR3 is CASSLDHTGGVGTQYF. The DNA of the CDR3 is TGTGCCAGCAGCTTAGATCACACAGGAGGGGTCGGGACCCAGTACTTC.

V gene TRBV6-2 or TRBV6-3 combines with J gene TRBJ2-3; D might be TRBD2 (5 bases). From germline, CDR1 is MNHEY and CDR2 SVGEGT. V was shortened by 6 bases and J by 11 bases, with 18 bases between the two germline ends. The CDR3 loop spans 13 amino acids. The CDR3 sequence is CASSLPDWALQYF. The CDR3 nucleotides read TGTGCCAGCAGCCTTCCGGACTGGGCTCTGCAGTATTTT.

V usage is TRBV29-1 and J usage is TRBJ1-1, with 7 bases fitting TRBD1. CDR1 is SQVTM, CDR2 ANQGSEA, per germline. Losses at the gene ends were 7 bases for V and 5 bases for J; bases not matched to a gene: 7. The CDR3 totals 12 residues. DNA for the CDR3: TGCAGCGCCGGAGAGACAGGGACTGAAGCTTTCTTT. This gives the protein CSAGETGTEAFF.

The CDR3 region has the DNA TGTGCCAGCAGCTTAAGTGGGGGGCCGATGAACACTGAAGCTTTCTTT. This sequence encodes CASSLSGGPMNTEAFF. The rearrangement links TRBV7-3 to TRBJ1-1; maybe TRBD1 (6 bases). The CDR3 is 16 amino acids. Trimming stripped 1 base from V and 0 bases from J, with 12 bases between. The germline V gene encodes CDR1 SGHTA and CDR2 FQGTGA. Full variable domain (rest looked up from reference TRBV7-3 and TRBJ1-1): GAGVSQTPSNKVTEKGKYVELRCDPISGHTALYWYRQSLGQGPEFLIYFQGTGAADDSGLPNDRFFAVRPEGSVSTLKIQRTERGDSAVYLCASSLSGGPMNTEAFFGQGTRLTVV.

V gene TRBV28 combines with J gene TRBJ2-5, with no clear D. The CDR3 extends over 13 amino acids. Looked up from germline, CDR1 is MDHEN and CDR2 is SYDVKM. V lost 6 bases and J 7 bases, leaving 15 bases between the germline ends. Written as DNA, the CDR3 is TGTGCCAGCAGCCCCGAGTTGCCTCGGACCCAGTACTTC. Translation gives CASSPELPRTQYF.

The genes are TRBV27 and TRBJ2-2; TRBD1 matches at 8 bases. The CDR3 is made up of 13 amino acids. With 4 bases clipped from V and 8 bases from J, the junction kept 3 bases outside the gene matches. Germline CDR1 reads MNHEY; CDR2 reads SMNVEV (reference sequence). Written as DNA, the CDR3 is TGTGCCAGCAGTTGGACAGGGTCGGGGGAGCTGTTTTTT. Translation: CASSWTGSGELFF.

The V gene is TRBV5-6, the J gene TRBJ2-3; a possible D gene is TRBD2 (6 bases). Germline V gene data show CDR1 as SGHDT and CDR2 as YYEEEE. This CDR3 region has 14 residues. The V end lost 0 bases, the J end lost 2 bases, and 7 bases lay between the germline ends. In nucleotides, the CDR3 is TGTGCCAGCAGCTTGGGGGAGGCCACAGATACGCAGTATTTT. Its protein product is CASSLGEATDTQYF.

The chain recombines TRBV5-6 with TRBJ2-1; 9 positions agree with TRBD2. The germline V gene has CDR1 SGHDT and CDR2 YYEEEE. This CDR3 region has 17 residues. Unmatched junction bases numbered 12, after V lost 4 bases and J lost 4 bases. The CDR3: CASSQSKRTSEYNEQFF. The CDR3 DNA reads TGTGCCAGCAGCCAAAGTAAGAGGACTAGCGAATACAATGAGCAGTTCTTC.

V usage is TRBV4-2 and J usage is TRBJ2-7, with 8 bases identical to TRBD1. CDR3 length: 14 residues. Germline lookup yields CDR1 LGHNA and CDR2 YNFKEQ. Trimming at V came to 5 bases and at J to 5 bases, leaving 8 bases not matched to a gene. CDR3: CASSYRGVEDEQYF. The CDR3, as DNA: TGTGCCAGCAGCTACAGGGGGGTCGAGGACGAGCAGTACTTC.

The rearrangement uses TRBV5-1 and TRBJ1-2; D gene uncertain. Trimming stripped 0 bases from V and 5 bases from J, with 14 bases between. CDR3 length: 15 residues. Germline loops: CDR1 SGHRS, CDR2 YFSETQ. CDR3: CASSLAQDPLYGYTF. The CDR3, as DNA: TGCGCCAGCAGCTTGGCCCAGGACCCGTTGTATGGCTACACCTTC.

CDR3 region: CASSLDGPTDTQYF. The CDR3 bases are TGTGCCAGCAGCTTAGACGGCCCTACGGATACGCAGTATTTT. The V and J genes are TRBV11-2 and TRBJ2-3; D not certain. V was pared by 0 bases and J by 6 bases, with 10 bases between. Per the germline V gene, CDR1 is SGHAT and CDR2 is FQNNGV. The CDR3 spans 14 residues.

The V gene is TRBV5-1, the J gene TRBJ2-5; no firm D call. The CDR3 runs 14 residues. The V gene's germline CDR1 is SGHRS and CDR2 YFSETQ. The V end was cut by 0 bases, the J end by 0 bases, with 6 bases between. CDR3 coding DNA: TGCGCCAGCAGCTTGGAAGTCTACCAAGAGACCCAGTACTTC. As protein: CASSLEVYQETQYF.

This chain uses TRBV5-1 with TRBJ1-1, with D uncertain. V was clipped by 4 bases and J by 8 bases, with 15 bases between them. This CDR3 is built from 13 residues. Germline assignment: CDR1 SGHRS and CDR2 YFSETQ. The CDR3 is CASSTPAAKEAFF. The CDR3 DNA is TGCGCCAGCAGCACCCCGGCGGCGAAAGAAGCTTTCTTT.

The chain employs TRBV30 and TRBJ1-2; D is uncertain. The CDR3 loop spans 11 amino acids. Germline V lookup: CDR1 GTSNPN, CDR2 SVGIG (reference sequence). Trimming removed 2 bases from V and 10 bases from J, with 11 bases in between. CDR3 sequence reads: CAWSHSIDYTF. The CDR3 nucleotides read TGTGCCTGGAGTCATAGCATTGACTACACCTTC.

The gene calls are TRBV19 and TRBJ2-7; D is ambiguous. The CDR3 contains 14 residues. The V gene's germline CDR1 is LNHDA and CDR2 SQIVND (reference sequence). Trimming took 3 bases from V and 2 from J, leaving 11 bases between them. CDR3 loop: CASSIVNPPYEQYF. The CDR3 DNA reads TGTGCCAGTAGTATTGTCAACCCCCCCTACGAGCAGTACTTC. Complete variable domain (other parts from reference TRBV19 and TRBJ2-7): DGGITQSPKYLFRKEGQNVTLSCEQNLNHDAMYWYRQDPGQGLRLIYYSQIVNDFQKGDIAEGYSVSREKKESFPLTVTSAQKNPTAFYLCASSIVNPPYEQYFGPGTRLTVT.

CDR3 in DNA: TGCGCCAGCAGCCAAGATGGCTACTACGAGCAGTACTTC. This translates into CASSQDGYYEQYF. The V and J genes are TRBV4-3 and TRBJ2-7; D ambiguous. This CDR3 contains 13 residues. Per the germline V gene, CDR1 is LGHNA and CDR2 is YSLEER. Trimming left V 0 bases short and J 3 bases short, with 6 bases between.

The rearrangement links TRBV2 to TRBJ2-3, with D unclear. The CDR3 has 15 residues. Germline values: CDR1 SNHLY, CDR2 FYNNEI. Trimming stripped 3 bases from V and 3 bases from J, with 13 bases between. CDR3 in amino acids: CASSEVQGRTDTQYF. The CDR3 DNA reads TGTGCCAGCAGTGAGGTTCAAGGACGAACAGATACGCAGTATTTT. Complete variable domain (other parts from reference TRBV2 and TRBJ2-3): EPEVTQTPSHQVTQMGQEVILRCVPISNHLYFYWYRQILGQKVEFLVSFYNNEISEKSEIFDDQFSVERPDGSNFTLKIRSTKLEDSAMYFCASSEVQGRTDTQYFGPGTRLTVL.

The rearrangement uses TRBV6-2 or TRBV6-3 and TRBJ1-6; the D is unclear. Germline CDR1 reads MNHEY; CDR2 reads SVGEGT. CDR3 length equals 14 residues. Between the trimmed V and J ends, which lost 2 bases and 8 bases, there was a span of 10 bases. CDR3 loop: CASSYRPLDSPLHF. The CDR3 DNA reads as TGTGCCAGCAGTTACCGACCCCTAGATTCACCCCTCCACTTT.

The rearrangement links TRBV4-2 to TRBJ1-2; no reliable D call. CDR3 length: 15 residues. Looked up from germline, CDR1 is LGHNA and CDR2 is YNFKEQ. With 4 bases removed from V and 8 bases from J, the gap between germline ends came to 20 bases. The CDR3: CASSPLELELAGYTF. CDR3 DNA: TGTGCCAGCAGCCCCCTTGAGCTTGAGTTGGCAGGCTACACCTTC.

The chain recombines TRBV5-4 with TRBJ2-5; D tentatively reads TRBD1 or TRBD2 (5 bases each). Trimming cost V 6 bases and J 1 base, with 10 bases left between them. The CDR3 is 13 residues long. Germline V gene lookup returns CDR1 SGHNT and CDR2 YYREEE (reference sequence). CDR3 nucleotide sequence: TGTGCCAGCACAGAGGGACCCCAAGAGACCCAGTACTTC. This encodes CASTEGPQETQYF.

The chain carries TRBV10-1 and TRBJ2-1; 7 bases agree with TRBD1. Per the germline V gene, CDR1 is WNHNN and CDR2 is SYGVQD (reference sequence). The V gene end was trimmed by 2 bases and the J gene end by 0 bases; junction bases not matched to a gene: 4. This CDR3 comprises 16 residues. Here the CDR3 DNA reads TGCGCCAGCAGTGAGGTGGGGGACAGCTCCTACAATGAGCAGTTCTTC. Encoded protein: CASSEVGDSSYNEQFF.

The rearrangement uses TRBV6-1 and TRBJ2-7; D is unclear. CDR1 is MNHNS, CDR2 SASEGT, per germline. The V gene lost 3 bases and the J gene lost 2 bases, with 8 bases spanning the gap. This CDR3 has 13 residues. CDR3 in amino acids: CASSDVQAYEQYV. CDR3 bases: TGTGCCAGCAGTGATGTTCAGGCCTACGAGCAGTACGTC.

This clone was counted once. The chain combines TRBV4-1 with TRBJ1-1, with 11 nucleotides matching TRBD1. This CDR3 has 14 residues. J gave up 6 bases and V 4 bases, and 4 bases lay outside the gene matches. Looked up from germline, CDR1 is MGHRA and CDR2 is YSYEKL. The CDR3 region is CASSRGQGAAEAFF. CDR3 nucleotides: TGCGCCAGCAGCCGCGGACAGGGGGCAGCTGAAGCTTTCTTT.